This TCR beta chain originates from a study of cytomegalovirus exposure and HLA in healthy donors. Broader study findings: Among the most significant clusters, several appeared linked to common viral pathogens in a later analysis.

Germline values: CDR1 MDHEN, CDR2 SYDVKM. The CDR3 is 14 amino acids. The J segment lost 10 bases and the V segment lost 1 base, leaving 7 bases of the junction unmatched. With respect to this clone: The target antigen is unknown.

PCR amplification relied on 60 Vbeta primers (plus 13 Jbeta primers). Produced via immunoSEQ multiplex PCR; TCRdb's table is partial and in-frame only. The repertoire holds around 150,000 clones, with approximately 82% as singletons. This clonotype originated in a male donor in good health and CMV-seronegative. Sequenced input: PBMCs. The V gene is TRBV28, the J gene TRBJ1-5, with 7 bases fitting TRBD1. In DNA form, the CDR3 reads TGTGCCAGCAGTTTATACGACAGGGCTCGACCCCAGCATTTT. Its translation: CASSLYDRARPQHF.